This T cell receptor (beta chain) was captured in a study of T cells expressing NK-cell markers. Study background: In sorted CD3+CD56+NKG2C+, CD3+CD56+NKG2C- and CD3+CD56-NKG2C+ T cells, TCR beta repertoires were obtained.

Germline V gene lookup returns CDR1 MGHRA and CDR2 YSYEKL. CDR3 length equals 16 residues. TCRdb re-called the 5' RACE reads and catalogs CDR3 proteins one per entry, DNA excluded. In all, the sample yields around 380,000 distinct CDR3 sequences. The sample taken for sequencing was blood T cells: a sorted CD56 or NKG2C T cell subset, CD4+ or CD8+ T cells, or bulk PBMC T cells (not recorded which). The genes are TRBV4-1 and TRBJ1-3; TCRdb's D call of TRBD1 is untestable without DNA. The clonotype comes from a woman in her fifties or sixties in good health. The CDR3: CASSQDWDRGGGTIYF.